This T cell receptor beta chain is drawn from a study of response to subunit inactivated influenza vaccine (dated by TCRdb to between 2018 and 2020). With regard to the full study: To follow how T cells responded to a trivalent subunit inactivated influenza vaccine, the researchers relied on deep quantitative profiling of the T cell receptor repertoire. The investigation overall reported the following: The authors proposed that each seasonal influenza vaccination may bring in only a limited number of new T cells.

CDR1 and CDR2 are drawn from the germline V gene (reference sequence): LGHDT, YNNKEL. V and J are truncated by 8 bases and 6 bases respectively, leaving an intervening sequence of 13 bases. Including cysteine and phenylalanine, the CDR3 has 13 amino acids. Only CDR3 DNA is held: 39 bases, read in frame from base 1. Receptor libraries were prepared by RT-PCR. TCRdb shows the sequencer as Illumina HiSeq 2500. The public reads were quality trimmed at Q25 with fastp and then assembled into clones with MiXCR by TCRdb, keeping productive beta chains. All rows with the same CDR3 protein become a single entry with the most common DNA and genes. The sample table shows around 760,000 distinct CDR3 sequences, and roughly 14% are seen once. The biggest ten clones account for roughly 6.4% of the sample. This clonotype turned up a few times. Its binding antigen is unknown. No per-base quality is available; no much larger clone lies one base away.

This chain joins TRBV3-1 to TRBJ2-2; TRBD2 is a weak D gene call, 5 bases matching. The specimen was PBMCs from blood, collected less than 15 days before vaccination. The clonotype originates from a man aged 50-59 years who received an inactivated influenza vaccine. Donor details come from another sample of the same person, matched by shared clones. Read as DNA, the sequence is TGTGCCAGCGCTTATTCGAGGGCCGGGGAGCTGTTTTTT. This codes for CASAYSRAGELFF.